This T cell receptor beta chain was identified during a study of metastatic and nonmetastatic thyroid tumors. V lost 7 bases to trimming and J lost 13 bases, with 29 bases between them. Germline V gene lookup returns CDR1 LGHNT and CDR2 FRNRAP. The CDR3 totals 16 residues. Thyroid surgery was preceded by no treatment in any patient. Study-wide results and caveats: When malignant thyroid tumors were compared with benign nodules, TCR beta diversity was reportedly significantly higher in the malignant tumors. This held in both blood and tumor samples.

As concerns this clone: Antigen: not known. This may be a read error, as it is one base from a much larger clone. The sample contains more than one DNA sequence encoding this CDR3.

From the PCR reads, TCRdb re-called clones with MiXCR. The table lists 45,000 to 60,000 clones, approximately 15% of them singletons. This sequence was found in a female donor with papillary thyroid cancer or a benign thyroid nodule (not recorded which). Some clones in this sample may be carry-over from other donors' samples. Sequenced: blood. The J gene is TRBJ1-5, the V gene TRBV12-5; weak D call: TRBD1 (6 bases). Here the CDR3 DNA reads TGTGCTAGTGCCCCTCGCCGGGGGCGAAAGAATCAGCTACAGCATTTT. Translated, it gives CASAPRRGRKNQLQHF.